A single TCR beta chain is shown here with its context. This clonotype was counted many times. This clone's antigen is unknown. A much larger clone sits a single nucleotide away, making a read error possible. Donors were 35 to 40 systemically healthy Caucasian individuals from Russia aged roughly 6 to 100 years. Each donor gave about 10 milliliters of peripheral blood, drawn into EDTA-treated Vacutainer tubes. Ficoll-Paque density-gradient centrifugation was used to isolate PBMCs, with at least 6.5 million per sample. Trizol reagent was used to extract total RNA from the PBMCs, yielding at least 5 micrograms per sample. Naive CD45RAhigh/CD27high T cell percentages were measured by flow cytometry on a PBMC aliquot from every donor. The data were taken from a study of blood T cells in healthy people across ages (dated by TCRdb to 2013 to 2016). About the investigation overall: In model experiments, template switching captured roughly one uniquely barcoded TCR beta cDNA molecule for every two T cells. To avoid experimental bias, donors of different ages were distributed randomly across sequencing lanes. The donors were divided into four age groups: young (average approximately 17 years), middle-aged (about 41), aged (around 67) and long-lived (approximately 74). Using deep sequencing normalized with unique cDNA molecular identifiers, the study measured how TCR beta repertoire diversity changes with age. Two additional independent replicas of 1 million unique cDNA reads from the same blood draw were analyzed for two donors (one aged 18 to 29 and one aged 80 or older). On the study overall, not on this receptor specifically: Estimates of total diversity from one million sequenced T cells were regarded as lower bounds and underestimates. Compared with the aged group, the long-lived group had more naive CD4+ T cells, fewer expanded clones and increased TCR diversity, suggesting age selection. As age increased, observed TCR beta diversity per million T cells dropped in a roughly linear way, and a significant reduction was already evident by age roughly 36. There was a strong correlation between observed TCR beta diversity and the percentage of naive T cells measured by flow cytometry. Because donor CMV infection status was unknown, age-related changes in expanded clonotypes were potentially confounded. Conclusive comparison of naive and antigen-experienced compartments was prevented by the profiling of bulk unsorted PBMCs.

Library generation was performed with 5' RACE. TCRdb names Illumina HiSeq 2500 as the instrument used. A second PCR of roughly 7 to 11 cycles was performed with a sample-barcoded 5' primer and a J-beta primer mix. A unique molecular identifier was introduced onto each TCR beta cDNA molecule by a template-switch 5' adaptor carrying 12 random nucleotides. At least 3 million CDR3-containing paired-end reads were obtained from each sample. All of the RNA was converted into first-strand cDNA using the Mint cDNA synthesis kit, with a TRBC-specific oligonucleotide serving as the primer. Following uracil-DNA glycosylase treatment, all cDNA underwent a first 18-cycle PCR with the universal primers M1SS and BC2_uni_R. From the authors' description of their analysis: For normalization, 1 million high-quality reads were randomly selected from each sample, with every read carrying a distinct molecular identifier. Reads with shared molecular identifiers were discarded instead of being binned into consensus sequences. CDR3 identification, clonotype clustering and error correction used MiTCR with a Q25 quality threshold and the strictest error-elimination algorithm. A nonparametric unseen species model with Euler transformation was used to estimate lower-bound total TCR beta diversity. The public reads were reprocessed in TCRdb via fastp at Q25 and MiXCR, keeping in-frame beta chains. Identical CDR3 proteins give one entry, which carries the most common genes and DNA. None of the V and J calls come from the authors' own analysis; TCRdb made them. The sample table lists roughly 650,000 distinct CDR3 sequences, less than 40% of them with a count of one. In total, the top ten clones hold approximately 15% of the sample.

CDR1 is given as LNHNV and CDR2 as YYDKDF, both from the germline V gene (reference sequence). Trimming leaves V shorter by 4 bases and J shorter by 3 bases, with the junction holding 7 bases beyond the gene matches. The CDR3 has 15 amino acids, counting the end cysteine and phenylalanine. Only the CDR3 DNA stays, 45 bases, in frame from base 1. The sequenced material came from blood. This receptor was taken from a woman of 80 years or more in good health. Donor details come from another sample of the same person, matched by shared clones. In this chain, TRBV15 is recombined with TRBJ2-7; a stretch of 9 junction bases matches TRBD1. CDR3 region: CATSKPGQGGYEQYF. The nucleotide sequence reads as follows: TGTGCCACCAGCAAGCCGGGACAGGGCGGCTACGAGCAGTACTTC.